Below are 15 T cell receptor beta chains sequenced from a single sample in a study of blood T cell repertoires in COVID-19. This table comes from immunoSEQ multiplex PCR, and its TCRdb copy is limited to in-frame clones, with some not included. The repertoire holds 250,000 to 400,000 clones, with 90% as singletons. Specimen: PBMCs or T cells enriched from blood (not recorded which). The receptors stem from a man aged 55 to 69 who had recovered from COVID-19.

This CDR3 is CASSQSQGEEKLFF. The CDR3 DNA sequence: TGCGCCAGCAGCCAGTCGCAGGGCGAGGAAAAACTGTTTTTT. This rearrangement joins TRBV4-1 to TRBJ1-4, with TRBD1 as a possible D gene (5 bases). The germline gives CDR1 MGHRA, CDR2 YSYEKL. The germline V and J ends were trimmed by 3 bases and 8 bases, with 13 bases remaining between them. The CDR3 consists of 14 residues.

This chain connects TRBV7-9 to TRBJ1-6, with no clear D. The germline gives CDR1 SEHNR, CDR2 FQNEAQ (reference sequence). The length of the CDR3 is 13 residues. V was cut by 5 bases and J by 10 bases, with 12 bases left in between. CDR3 in amino acids: CASSPRPNSPLHF. The CDR3 DNA reads TGTGCCAGCAGCCCCCGCCCTAACTCACCCCTCCACTTT.

V gene TRBV7-6 combines with J gene TRBJ2-7, with D possibly TRBD2 on 6 matching bases. V dropped 5 bases and J dropped 2 bases, with 16 bases sitting between them. The CDR3 has 15 amino acids. Germline CDR1 reads SGHVS; CDR2 reads FNYEAQ. The CDR3 DNA reads TGTGCCAGCAGCGCCCTTGAGGGCGGGGCCTACGAGCAGTACTTC. It codes for CASSALEGGAYEQYF.

The J gene is TRBJ1-2, the V gene TRBV27, with unresolved D. The V end was cut by 2 bases, the J end by 1 base, with 5 bases between. CDR1 MNHEY and CDR2 SMNVEV come from the germline V gene (reference sequence). This CDR3 has 13 amino acids. CDR3 sequence (DNA): TGTGCCAGCAGTTTAACATTTAACTATGGCTACACCTTC. Its translation: CASSLTFNYGYTF.

V and J are TRBV28 and TRBJ1-2; D unresolved. Germline CDR1 is MDHEN and CDR2 is SYDVKM. The CDR3 is 14 residues long. Between the trimmed V and J ends, which lost 6 bases and 2 bases, there was a span of 13 bases. CDR3 nucleotides: TGTGCCAGCAGGGTAAGGAACAGAAACTATGGCTACACCTTC. Its translation is CASRVRNRNYGYTF.

CDR3 amino acids: CASSGLAGEQFF. CDR3 DNA sequence: TGTGCCAGCAGTGGACTAGCGGGAGAGCAGTTCTTC. The V gene is TRBV12-3 or TRBV12-4, the J gene TRBJ2-1; 12 bases fit TRBD2. CDR3 length: 12 residues. The J segment lost 10 bases and the V segment lost 5 bases, leaving 0 bases of the junction unmatched.

The chain has TRBV11-2 and TRBJ2-1; D is ambiguous. The CDR3 runs 16 residues. Germline lookup yields CDR1 SGHAT and CDR2 FQNNGV. V lost 5 bases and J lost 6, with 20 bases in between. CDR3 protein: CASSRAAASGINEQFF. CDR3 DNA: TGTGCCAGCAGCCGCGCAGCAGCGTCTGGTATCAATGAGCAGTTCTTC. The full variable domain, its missing parts supplied by reference TRBV11-2 and TRBJ2-1, is EAGVAQSPRYKIIEKRQSVAFWCNPISGHATLYWYQQILGQGPKLLIQFQNNGVVDDSQLPKDRFSAERLKGVDSTLKIQPAKLEDSAVYLCASSRAAASGINEQFFGPGTRLTVL.

The V call is TRBV7-2, the J call TRBJ2-1; TRBD2 aligns across 16 bases. V dropped 5 bases and J dropped 2; count of bases not matched to a gene: 9. This CDR3 has 19 residues. The germline V gene encodes CDR1 SGHTA and CDR2 FQGNSA. The CDR3 DNA reads as TGTGCCAGCAGCCGTCCCGGGACTAGCGGGAGGGCCGCCTACAATGAGCAGTTCTTC. Protein: CASSRPGTSGRAAYNEQFF. The variable domain in full, completed from reference TRBV7-2 and TRBJ2-1, reads GAGVSQSPSNKVTEKGKDVELRCDPISGHTALYWYRQSLGQGLEFLIYFQGNSAPDKSGLPSDRFSAERTGGSVSTLTIQRTQQEDSAVYLCASSRPGTSGRAAYNEQFFGPGTRLTVL.

The chain links TRBV10-3 to TRBJ1-2; D possibly corresponds to TRBD1 (6 bases). Trimming shortened V by 2 bases and J by 2 bases, and 15 bases separated the two germline ends. Germline CDR1 is ENHRY and CDR2 is SYGVKD. The CDR3 totals 16 residues. In DNA, the CDR3 is TGTGCCATCAGTGAGCCGATCCGGGACACGAACTATGGCTACACCTTC. Protein sequence: CAISEPIRDTNYGYTF.

The CDR3 bases are TGTGCCAGCAGCCAAATGGGACACAATTCCAACTATGGCTACACCTTC. Translated: CASSQMGHNSNYGYTF. The V and J genes are TRBV4-2 and TRBJ1-2, with D possibly matching TRBD1 (6 bases). The V and J ends lost 2 bases and 2 bases respectively, with 15 bases between them. Germline V gene data show CDR1 as LGHNA and CDR2 as YNFKEQ. This CDR3 comprises 16 residues.

The chain couples TRBV10-2 to TRBJ1-2; 8 bases line up with TRBD1. Germline CDR1 WSHSY, CDR2 SAAADI. CDR3 length: 15 residues. V lost 6 bases and J lost 3; bases outside the gene matches: 9. Here the CDR3 DNA reads TGCGCCAGCAGGCGGACAGGGTTGAGGGACTATGGCTACACCTTC. Translating it yields CASRRTGLRDYGYTF.

This sequence joins TRBV19 and TRBJ1-4, with TRBD1 matching 7 bases. J was trimmed by 5 bases and V by 2 bases; bases with no gene match: 2. The CDR3 length is 14 residues. CDR1 and CDR2 from the germline V gene are LNHDA and SQIVND (reference sequence). In nucleotides, the CDR3 is TGTGCCAGTAGTATACGGACAGGAAATGAAAAACTGTTTTTT. Residues: CASSIRTGNEKLFF.

The chain recombines TRBV4-1 with TRBJ2-5, with unresolved D. V lost 4 bases and J 1 base, leaving 13 bases between the germline ends. From germline, CDR1 is MGHRA and CDR2 YSYEKL. This CDR3 is 15 amino acids long. The chain's CDR3 is CASSLLSTRQETQYF. CDR3 DNA: TGCGCCAGCAGCCTCTTATCGACTCGCCAAGAGACCCAGTACTTC.

V is TRBV6-5 and J is TRBJ2-7; the match to TRBD1 covers 8 bases. CDR1 and CDR2 from the germline V gene are MNHEY and SVGAGI. V shed 6 bases, J shed 3 bases, and the junction held 7 bases outside the gene matches. This CDR3 spans 14 amino acids. The CDR3 is CASRYSGGLYEQYF. The DNA of the CDR3 is TGTGCCAGCAGGTATTCAGGGGGCCTCTACGAGCAGTACTTC.

This sequence joins TRBV18 and TRBJ2-7, with 12 bases identical to TRBD2. V trimming: 6 bases; J trimming: 7 bases; junction bases outside the gene matches: 7. From germline, CDR1 is KGHSH and CDR2 LQKENI. CDR3 length: 14 residues. CDR3 coding DNA: TGTGCCAGCTCGCAAAGACTAGCGGGGGATGAGCAGTACTTC. It specifies CASSQRLAGDEQYF.